The clone carrying this T cell receptor (gamma chain) was seen more than once but under ten times. Antigen unknown. The data stem from a study of Vδ1+ human thymocytes. General study findings and limits: Thymic TRG and TRD repertoires appeared highly polyclonal.

Sequences come from RNA converted to cDNA by reverse transcription. Multiplex PCR used pooled V-gene forward primers and a constant-region reverse primer to amplify CDR3s. TCRdb made new clone calls on the multiplex PCR reads using CATT. Seen here are 20,000 to 25,000 gamma-chain clones, roughly an eighth observed once, and the top ten hold 1.9%. Germline values: CDR1 GITISATS, CDR2 ISYDGTV (reference sequence). This CDR3 region has 16 residues. The V and J ends lost 0 bases and 3 bases, in that order; junction bases with no gene match: 11. J is TRGJ1 or TRGJ2 and V is TRGV9. This sequence was found in a child under two years old who had congenital heart surgery. The sample comprised Vdelta1+ gamma-delta thymocytes from the thymus. Subset in this sample: FACS-sorted CD3+ TCRalphabeta- TCRVdelta1+ TCRVdelta2- thymocytes. In nucleotides, the CDR3 is TGTGCCTTGTGGGAGGTGCATCTGGGGGTTTATTATAAGAAACTCTTT. Translated, it gives CALWEVHLGVYYKKLF.